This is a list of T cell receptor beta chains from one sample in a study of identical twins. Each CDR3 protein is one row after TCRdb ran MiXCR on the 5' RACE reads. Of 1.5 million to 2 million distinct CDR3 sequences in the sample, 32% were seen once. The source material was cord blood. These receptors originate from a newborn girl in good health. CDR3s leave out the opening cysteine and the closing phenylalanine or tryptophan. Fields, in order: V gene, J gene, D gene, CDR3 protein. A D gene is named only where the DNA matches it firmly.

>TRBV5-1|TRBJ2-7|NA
ASSLGSGYSYEQY
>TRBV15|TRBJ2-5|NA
AASRVRGRQETQY
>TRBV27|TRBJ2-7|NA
ASSDIYNEQY
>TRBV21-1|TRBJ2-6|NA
ASSKGGSGANVLT
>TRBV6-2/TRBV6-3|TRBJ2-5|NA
ASSASAGFREQY
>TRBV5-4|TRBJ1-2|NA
ASSLGHWDGYT
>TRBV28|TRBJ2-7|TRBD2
ASSLFRGREWGNEQY
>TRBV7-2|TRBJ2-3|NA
ASSPRTHSTDTQY
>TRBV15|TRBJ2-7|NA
ATSRDEGNEQY
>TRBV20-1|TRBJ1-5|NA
SASLGASNQPQH
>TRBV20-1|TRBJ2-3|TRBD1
SAGTGDTQY
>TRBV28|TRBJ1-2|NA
ASSRIQAIYGYT
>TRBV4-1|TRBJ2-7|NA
ASSQARGNEQY
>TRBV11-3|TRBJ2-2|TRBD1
ASRRRDRVNTGELF
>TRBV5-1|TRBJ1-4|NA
ASSLARPNEKLF
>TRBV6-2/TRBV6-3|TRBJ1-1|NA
ASTRLGAADTEAF
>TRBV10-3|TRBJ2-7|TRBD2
AISAGTTYEQY
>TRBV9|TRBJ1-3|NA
ASSAGVSSGNTIY
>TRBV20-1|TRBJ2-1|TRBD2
SATNLAGVTSRDNEQF
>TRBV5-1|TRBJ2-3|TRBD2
ASSFRLAALPRTDTQY
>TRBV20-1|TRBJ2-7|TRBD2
SAQLAAKLTYEQY
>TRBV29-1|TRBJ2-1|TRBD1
SVEYGTGGFLQF
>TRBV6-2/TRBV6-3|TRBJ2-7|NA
ASSLPRTVYEQY
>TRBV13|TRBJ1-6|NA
ASSSKGRPNSPLH
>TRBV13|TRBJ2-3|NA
ASSSQGDTQY
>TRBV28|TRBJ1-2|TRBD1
AILAGGSVNYGYT
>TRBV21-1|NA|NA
ASSKEPRREAPYEQY
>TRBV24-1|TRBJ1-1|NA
ATSDHPLWTVGNTEAF
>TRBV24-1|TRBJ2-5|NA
ATADQETQY
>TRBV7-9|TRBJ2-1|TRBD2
ASSLGTSASYNEQF
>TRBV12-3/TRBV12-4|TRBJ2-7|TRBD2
ASSLTGLAVPYEQY
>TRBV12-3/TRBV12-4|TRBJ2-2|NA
ASSFAGPPNTGELF
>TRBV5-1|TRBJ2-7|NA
ASSLEPGKLEQY
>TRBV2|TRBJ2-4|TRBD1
ASSDTGGKNIQY
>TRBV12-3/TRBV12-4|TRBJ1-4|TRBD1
ASRLTGQAEKLF
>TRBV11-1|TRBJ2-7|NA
ASSSSSDRSYEQY
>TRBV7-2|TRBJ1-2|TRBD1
ASSLAPGQSHGYT
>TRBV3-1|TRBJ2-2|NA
ASSQDVVSGGAGELF
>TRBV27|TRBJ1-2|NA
ASSLWPGPMGGYT
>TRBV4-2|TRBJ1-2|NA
ASSQDRPGLANYGYT
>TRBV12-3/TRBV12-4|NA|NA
ASSPPDRFYEQY
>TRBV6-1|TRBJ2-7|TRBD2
ASSESPLAGGSEQY
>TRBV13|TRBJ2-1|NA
ASSFPLARREALRANEQF
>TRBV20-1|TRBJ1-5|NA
SARSGTPGEPQH
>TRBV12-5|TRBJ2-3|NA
ASGLVLGPELITDTQY
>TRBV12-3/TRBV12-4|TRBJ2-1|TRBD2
ASSPVLAGVYNEQF
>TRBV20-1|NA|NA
SARDPGLQGTQY